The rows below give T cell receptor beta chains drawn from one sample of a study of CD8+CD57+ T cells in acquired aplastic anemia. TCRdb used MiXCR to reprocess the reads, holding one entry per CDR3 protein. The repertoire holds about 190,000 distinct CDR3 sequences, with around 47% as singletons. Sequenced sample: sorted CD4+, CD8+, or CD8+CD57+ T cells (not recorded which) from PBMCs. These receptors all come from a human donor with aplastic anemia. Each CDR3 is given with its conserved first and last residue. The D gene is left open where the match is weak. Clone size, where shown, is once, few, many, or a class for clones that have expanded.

CDR3aa: CSARQGTSLGYTF
CDR3nt: TGCAGTGCAAGACAGGGCACGTCCCTTGGCTACACCTTC
d_gene: TRBD1
j_gene: TRBJ1-2
abundance: NA
v_gene: TRBV20-1

CDR3aa: CASSEGTAREETQYF
CDR3nt: TGTGCCAGCAGTGAGGGGACGGCCAGGGAAGAGACCCAGTACTTC
d_gene: NA
j_gene: TRBJ2-5
abundance: few
v_gene: TRBV2

CDR3aa: CSVDFARVNYGYTF
CDR3nt: TGCAGCGTTGATTTCGCGAGGGTAAACTATGGCTACACCTTC
d_gene: NA
j_gene: TRBJ1-2
abundance: NA
v_gene: TRBV29-1

CDR3aa: CASSSPLHYNEQFF
CDR3nt: TGTGCCAGCAGCTCACCACTACACTACAATGAGCAGTTCTTC
d_gene: NA
j_gene: TRBJ2-1
abundance: NA
v_gene: TRBV11-1

CDR3aa: CSVVVGTANTGELFF
CDR3nt: TGCAGCGTTGTGGTGGGGACAGCAAACACCGGGGAGCTGTTTTTT
d_gene: TRBD1
j_gene: TRBJ2-2
abundance: NA
v_gene: TRBV29-1

CDR3aa: CASSLASSGTPGSGYTF
CDR3nt: TGCGCCAGCAGCTTGGCCTCTTCCGGGACACCAGGGAGTGGCTACACCTTC
d_gene: NA
j_gene: TRBJ1-2
abundance: NA
v_gene: TRBV5-1

CDR3aa: CASSQEYHSGRRDTQYF
CDR3nt: TGTGCCAGCAGCCAAGAGTATCATAGCGGGAGAAGAGATACGCAGTATTTT
d_gene: TRBD2
j_gene: TRBJ2-3
abundance: NA
v_gene: TRBV3-1

CDR3aa: CATSDHYREIGTDTQYF
CDR3nt: TGTGCCACCAGTGATCATTACAGGGAGATCGGCACAGATACGCAGTATTTT
d_gene: NA
j_gene: TRBJ2-3
abundance: NA
v_gene: TRBV24-1

CDR3aa: CSVALAGGPGSYEQYF
CDR3nt: TGCAGCGTCGCACTAGCGGGAGGGCCGGGATCCTACGAGCAGTACTTC
d_gene: TRBD2
j_gene: TRBJ2-7
abundance: NA
v_gene: TRBV29-1

CDR3aa: CASSIQAGSYNEQFF
CDR3nt: TGTGCCAGTAGTATCCAAGCGGGGTCCTACAATGAGCAGTTCTTC
d_gene: TRBD2
j_gene: TRBJ2-1
abundance: NA
v_gene: TRBV19

CDR3aa: CASSPRLVGNTIYF
CDR3nt: TGTGCCAGCAGCCCCCGGCTCGTAGGAAACACCATATATTTT
d_gene: NA
j_gene: TRBJ1-3
abundance: many
v_gene: TRBV7-2

CDR3aa: CASSVTGQGNTEAFF
CDR3nt: TGTGCCAGTAGTGTGACGGGACAGGGGAACACTGAAGCTTTCTTT
d_gene: TRBD1
j_gene: TRBJ1-1
abundance: NA
v_gene: TRBV19

CDR3aa: CATSRGWRGDYEQYF
CDR3nt: TGTGCCACCAGCAGAGGGTGGAGGGGGGACTACGAGCAGTACTTC
d_gene: NA
j_gene: TRBJ2-7
abundance: few
v_gene: TRBV15

CDR3aa: CANPMGLAGNEQFF
CDR3nt: TGTGCCAACCCGATGGGACTAGCTGGCAATGAGCAGTTCTTC
d_gene: TRBD2
j_gene: TRBJ2-1
abundance: NA
v_gene: TRBV2

CDR3aa: CAISEAGVYGYTF
CDR3nt: TGTGCCATCAGTGAGGCAGGGGTTTATGGCTACACCTTC
d_gene: NA
j_gene: TRBJ1-2
abundance: NA
v_gene: TRBV10-3

CDR3aa: CASSQEVGHRVDTTYEQYF
CDR3nt: TGCGCCAGCAGCCAAGAAGTGGGACACAGGGTTGACACTACCTACGAGCAGTACTTC
d_gene: NA
j_gene: TRBJ2-7
abundance: NA
v_gene: TRBV4-1

CDR3aa: CSARASGENYSPLHF
CDR3nt: TGCAGTGCTAGAGCCTCGGGGGAAAATTATTCACCCCTCCACTTT
d_gene: NA
j_gene: TRBJ1-6
abundance: NA
v_gene: TRBV20-1

CDR3aa: CASSAGQGATGSPLHF
CDR3nt: TGTGCCAGCAGTGCCGGACAGGGGGCAACGGGGTCACCCCTCCACTTT
d_gene: TRBD1
j_gene: TRBJ1-6
abundance: many
v_gene: TRBV2

CDR3aa: CASSVAGVDTGELFF
CDR3nt: TGTGCCAGCAGCGTGGCGGGAGTGGACACCGGGGAGCTGTTTTTT
d_gene: TRBD2
j_gene: TRBJ2-2
abundance: NA
v_gene: TRBV9

CDR3aa: CATSDYGLAGSNEQFF
CDR3nt: TGTGCCACCAGTGACTATGGACTAGCGGGATCCAATGAGCAGTTCTTC
d_gene: TRBD2
j_gene: TRBJ2-1
abundance: many
v_gene: TRBV24-1